This entry is about one T cell receptor (beta chain). Its antigen is not yet known. The input lacks base qualities; no much larger clone sits a single base away. This record belongs to a study of cytomegalovirus exposure and HLA in healthy donors (dated by TCRdb to 2016 to 2017). About the investigation overall: In an earlier analysis of approximately 640 of the donors, around 300 Gb of sequence data and just under 120 million unique TCR beta sequences from about 190 million T cells were reported. Donor age, sex, ethnicity and CMV serostatus were collected together with the repertoire data. Of the 300 to 500 genotyped donors, approximately 80% were placed in the genetic ancestry cluster associated with self-reported Caucasian donors. Rather than drawing on any new phenotypic data, the later analysis identified candidate immune exposures from TCR beta sequences and the way those sequences occurred across donors. Approximately 300 gigabases of sequencing data and 70 million to 100 million unique TCR sequences made up an early release that covered nearly 650 HLA-typed donors. An earlier analysis of around 540 of the donors applied high-throughput TCR beta sequencing to assess whether each TCR beta V gene segment acted as functional or pseudogenic. The aim of the study was to test whether cataloging public T cell receptors could identify signatures of past pathogen exposure. All discovery cohort repertoires had been generated on a single sequencing platform. Both class I and class II loci were covered by HLA typing, at four-digit resolution. To study patterns of TCR occurrence, a later analysis re-analyzed previously published TCR beta repertoires from 550 to 800 donors and added high-resolution HLA genotyping. About five DR-DQ haplotypes were handled as single units for association and clustering because linkage in the cohort was strong. The T cell repertoires of some 700 subjects were profiled by immunosequencing and related to cytomegalovirus serostatus. High-throughput TCR immunosequencing, statistical association of individual TCRs with disease status, and machine learning were combined to predict cytomegalovirus infection status. Across some 400 genotyped donors of the cohort, an average of approximately 240,000 unique TCR beta nucleotide sequences per donor were sequenced, and 15% to 20% of those sequences were non-productive. Typing coverage varied by locus: 629-630 donors for A, B, C, DRB1 and DQB1; more than 500 for DQA1; approximately 610 for DPA1; approximately 450 for DPB1. A later genetic analysis took genome-wide SNP genotypes for about 55% of the 666 donors and used that subset as a discovery cohort. In addition to the first cohort of 666 subjects, a separate validation cohort of approximately 110 different subjects was used.

The cohort was made up of several hundred healthy bone marrow donors. At the time of sampling, all cohort members were nominally healthy, though unrecorded immune exposures were likely present. The donor was CMV seropositive and belonged to the group of a few hundred seropositive cohort members. A peripheral blood sample was provided by each donor, and peripheral blood mononuclear cells were used for TCR beta sequencing. The Qiagen DNeasy Blood Extraction Kit was used to extract genomic DNA from the blood cell samples. Overall study outcomes, separate from this receptor: In a later genetic analysis, a missense DCLRE1C variant was associated with V-gene and J-gene trimming of TCR beta chains, and the association was replicated in an independent cohort. In an earlier analysis of 587 of the donors, most TCR beta V segments were observed in productive rearrangements about 90% or about 30% of the time, broadly matching IMGT annotations. Only TCR beta chains were sequenced in this cohort, and the absence of alpha or paired-chain data limited detectable features. It was suggested by the authors that the approach could potentially be generalized to other disease states and immunological phenotypes. Presence/absence analyses assumed roughly uniform sequencing depth across donors, an assumption that may not hold. Across donors, most TCR sequences were observed very rarely, whereas some public TCRs were present in many individuals. A cluster of highly shared sequence variants was judged likely to be a technical artifact of the sequencing pipeline. HLA typing was unavailable for some donors at each locus, so association tests used only the typed subset. In a later analysis, the rate of TCR association differed among HLA loci, with DRB1 alleles having the most associated TCRs and HLA-C alleles having the fewest. At a false discovery rate of 0.05, a later analysis linked some 18,000 TCR beta sequences to specific HLA alleles. A total of 150 to 200 TCR beta chains were listed by the study as associated with cytomegalovirus. A further reported finding was that TCR beta sequences accurately predicted the HLA-A and HLA-B alleles for most subjects in the first cohort. In a later analysis, HLA-associated TCR beta chains were found to be more clonally expanded and to have lower generation probabilities than equally common non-associated chains. In a later analysis, several top co-occurrence clusters were reported to appear linked to parvovirus B19, influenza, CMV and Epstein-Barr virus. Linkage disequilibrium might explain the correlated functional status among segregating V segments, but an unknown experimental factor could not be excluded. When HLA alleles, especially DR and DQ, strongly co-occurred, TCR associations were difficult to assign to individual alleles. Compared with the roughly 700-donor mean, donors in an Asian-associated ancestry cluster had fewer N-insertions in productive TCRs, according to a later genetic analysis. According to a later analysis, most CMV-associated TCR beta chains appeared to be HLA-restricted, and the HLA associations seemed to be driven largely by CMV exposure. Because the 87-base-pair reads could not distinguish some IMGT-functional V segments, including TRBV6-2 and TRBV6-3, those segments were excluded. Because counts were too low, more than 15 rarely observed V segments, including chromosome 9 orphons, were left out of the earlier analysis of a few hundred of the donors. For the cohort, immune exposure information was limited to CMV serostatus. Three of the identified cytomegalovirus-associated TCR beta chains were confirmed in vitro to be specific for cytomegalovirus antigens. The classifier was reported to diagnose cytomegalovirus status with high specificity and sensitivity in both the original cohort and the validation cohort.

CDR1 and CDR2 were assigned from the germline V gene (reference sequence) as MNHEY and SMNVEV. Ends trimmed: V by 5 bases, J by 4 bases; bases unmatched to a gene: 10. Including cysteine and phenylalanine, the CDR3 has 16 amino acids. Of all the DNA, just the CDR3 is kept, 48 bases in frame from base 1. Library method: the immunoSEQ multiplex PCR assay. The multiplex PCR relied on a mix of 60 forward primers for TCR Vbeta segments and 13 reverse primers for TCR Jbeta segments. The CDR3 region of rearranged TCR beta genes was amplified from genomic DNA with a multiplex PCR assay. The Illumina HiSeq System was used to sequence the amplified TCR beta libraries as 87-base-pair reads. The authors' pipeline ran thus. A later analysis counted 75 million to 100 million unique TCR beta chains across the 640 or so repertoires, and some 11 million of these chains were shared by at least two donors. A nearest-neighbor algorithm error-corrected the raw reads and collapsed the reads into unique sequences, merging closely related sequences to remove PCR and sequencing errors. Alignment of CDR3 sequences to IMGT reference sequences was used to assign V, D and J gene segments. For a sequence to be retained, a match of at least six nucleotides was required to both a V gene segment and a J gene segment. Rearrangements were called productive when the CDR3 lacked stop codons and stayed in frame with V and J; all others were non-productive. CDR3 was defined according to IMGT convention as the region running from the second conserved V-encoded cysteine to the conserved J-encoded phenylalanine. The earlier analysis of about 530 of the donors excluded any sequence lacking an unambiguous match to a single V gene segment. In an earlier analysis of roughly 600 of the donors, a V segment was called functional when productive rearrangements were above 56.7%, and segregating when the standard deviation between donors exceeded 5%. A statistical classification framework was developed to diagnose cytomegalovirus status using the catalog of TCR beta chain sequences. V and J gene assignment, in a later analysis, came from comparing TCR nucleotide sequences with IMGT/GENE-DB human TR gene sequences. Using the TCRdist pipeline, a later analysis assigned CDR3 sequences along with most-parsimonious VDJ recombination scenarios. In a later analysis, every TCR beta chain was defined by the combination of its CDR3 amino acid sequence and its V-gene family, and reads without a unique V-gene family were dropped. A later analysis removed several hundred highly shared, low-generation-probability nucleotide sequences to deal with suspected cross-contamination and a sequencing artifact. In a later analysis, a clonal expansion index for each public chain was calculated from normalized within-repertoire ranks of inferred template counts. A later analysis computed generation probabilities with a VDJ recombination model fitted to out-of-frame rearrangements, and checked the results against IGoR. A later analysis scored TCR-TCR, TCR-HLA and TCR-CMV co-occurrence with hypergeometric tests, applying a repertoire-size bias correction to TCR pairs. False discovery rates were estimated in a later analysis by permuting HLA or CMV assignments 20 times. In a later analysis, co-occurring TCRs were grouped using DBSCAN, and TCRdist sequence similarity was added for clustering within HLA-allele-positive subsets. Repertoires with fewer than 30,000 or more than 120,000 public chains, plus five repertoires with anomalous nucleotide sharing, were excluded from co-occurrence clustering. Sourced from immuneACCESS, this table was stored by TCRdb with only in-frame sequences that have V and J called. A share of the clones is absent; for the studies checked, an unresolved V gene accounts for under half, and the remainder has no known explanation. That table furnishes V, J and clone size, whereas the DNA furnished D and trimming. The sample table records about 200,000 clones; 83% of these occur just once. Of the sample, about 1.7% falls within the top ten clones.

This sequence originates from a middle-aged man in good health and CMV-seropositive. The chain is assembled from TRBV27 and TRBJ2-3; the junction holds 9 bases that match TRBD2. Source material: PBMCs. The CDR3 is CASSSLAGSKPDTQYF. Read as DNA, the sequence is TGTGCCAGCAGTAGCCTAGCGGGAAGCAAGCCAGATACGCAGTATTTT.